These 9 T cell receptor beta chains came from one sample sequenced in a study of identical twins. TCRdb ran MiXCR on the 5' RACE reads and lists one entry per CDR3 protein. In the table there are some 900,000 distinct CDR3 sequences, around an eighth of which are singletons. A further study also used this sample, focusing on yellow fever vaccine responses in identical twins.

Sequences were obtained from PBMCs. These receptors all stem from a young woman in good health.

Concerning this clonotype itself: A much larger clone lies one base from this, so it may be a read error. The chain uses TRBV10-3 and TRBJ2-7; TRBD1 matches 8 bases. The germline CDR1 and CDR2 sequences are ENHRY and SYGVKD. This CDR3 spans 13 amino acids. The CDR3 loop is CAIGETGVDEQYV. The CDR3 nucleotides are TGTGCCATCGGTGAGACAGGGGTAGACGAGCAGTACGTC.

V gene TRBV4-2 combines with J gene TRBJ1-1, with D unresolved. The CDR3 runs to 15 residues. V dropped 1 base and J dropped 5 bases, with 14 bases sitting between them. The germline V gene encodes CDR1 LGHNA and CDR2 YNFKEQ. CDR3 sequence: CASSQAHNLGTEAFF. The CDR3 DNA is TGTGCCAGCAGCCAAGCTCACAACCTGGGGACTGAAGCTTTCTTT.

This clonotype was seen a few times. The rearrangement joins TRBV6-1 to TRBJ2-7; D gene unclear. With 4 bases removed from V and 2 bases from J, the gap between germline ends came to 12 bases. The length of the CDR3 is 14 residues. Germline V gives CDR1 MNHNS, CDR2 SASEGT. CDR3 sequence: CASSAGDPPYEQYF. CDR3 coding DNA: TGTGCCAGCAGTGCCGGAGATCCCCCCTACGAGCAGTACTTC.

V and J are TRBV27 and TRBJ2-1, with 13 bases identical to TRBD2. CDR3 size: 15 residues. Per germline, CDR1 MNHEY and CDR2 SMNVEV (reference sequence). J gave up 6 bases and V 6 bases, and 5 bases lay outside the gene matches. The CDR3 reads CASSPGTSGTNEQFF. CDR3 sequence (DNA): TGTGCCAGCAGCCCCGGGACTAGCGGGACCAATGAGCAGTTCTTC.

This clonotype was picked up a small number of times. As DNA, the CDR3 is TGTGCCAGCACCACTCCCCGAGGGACTAGGTGGAGCGGGGAGCTGTTTTTT. Its protein product is CASTTPRGTRWSGELFF. The chain carries TRBV12-3 or TRBV12-4 and TRBJ2-2; 8 positions match TRBD2. J gave up 7 bases and V 7 bases, and 17 bases lay outside the gene matches. The CDR3 covers 17 residues.

This clonotype has just one count. The chain carries TRBV7-6 and TRBJ2-5; 9 bases line up with TRBD2. Unmatched junction bases numbered 5, after V lost 1 base and J lost 5 bases. In germline, CDR1 is SGHVS, CDR2 FNYEAQ. The CDR3 length is 15 residues. The CDR3 DNA sequence: TGTGCCAGCAGCTTAGGGCGGGGGGGCCCTGAGACCCAGTACTTC. Translation: CASSLGRGGPETQYF.

This clonotype has a count of ten or more. The chain joins TRBV12-3 or TRBV12-4 to TRBJ1-3, with D unclear. The V end was cut by 2 bases, the J end by 6 bases, with 11 bases between. The CDR3 is made up of 14 amino acids. Here the CDR3 DNA reads TGTGCCAGCAGTTTATACATAGTCGAAAACACCATATATTTT. Its translation: CASSLYIVENTIYF.

This clonotype has more than one count but fewer than ten. The chain uses TRBV20-1 and TRBJ1-1; D not certain. The V end lost 1 base, the J end lost 2 bases, and 17 bases lay between the germline ends. CDR1 is DFQATT and CDR2 is SNEGSKA in the germline V gene (reference sequence). The CDR3 sequence is 16 residues long. CDR3 sequence: CSARGPPIWKNTEAFF. CDR3 DNA: TGCAGTGCTAGAGGGCCCCCAATCTGGAAAAACACTGAAGCTTTCTTT.

This clonotype was detected a few times. The chain carries TRBV15 and TRBJ2-1; D is perhaps TRBD2 (5 bases). Trimming left V 0 bases short and J 5 bases short, with 8 bases between. This CDR3 comprises 14 residues. Germline V gene data show CDR1 as LNHNV and CDR2 as YYDKDF (reference sequence). The CDR3 is CATSRESGDNEQFF. For the CDR3, the DNA is TGTGCCACCAGCAGAGAATCCGGGGACAATGAGCAGTTCTTC. The complete variable domain, with remaining parts taken from reference TRBV15 and TRBJ2-1, reads DAMVIQNPRYQVTQFGKPVTLSCSQTLNHNVMYWYQQKSSQAPKLLFHYYDKDFNNEADTPDNFQSRRPNTSFCFLDIRSPGLGDTAMYLCATSRESGDNEQFFGPGTRLTVL.